This T cell receptor beta chain stems from a study of T-cell memory formation after mild COVID-19. The CDR3 covers 13 residues. Germline lookup yields CDR1 SGHVS and CDR2 FNYEAQ. Germline trimming cut 7 bases from V and 4 bases from J; bases unmatched to any gene: 5. TCRdb ran MiXCR on the 5' RACE reads and lists one entry per CDR3 protein. The sample holds 150,000 to 200,000 distinct CDR3 sequences, less than 40% seen once. The specimen was PBMCs or a T cell subset sorted from them (not recorded which). The V and J genes are TRBV7-6 and TRBJ1-2; 8 bases agree with TRBD1. The sequence was collected from an adult woman who had mild COVID-19 (a few samples of this study predate the infection). Cell type and time point are not known. In nucleotides, the CDR3 is TGTGCCAGCAACCCAGGGGGCCTCTATGGCTACACCTTC. Its protein is CASNPGGLYGYTF.